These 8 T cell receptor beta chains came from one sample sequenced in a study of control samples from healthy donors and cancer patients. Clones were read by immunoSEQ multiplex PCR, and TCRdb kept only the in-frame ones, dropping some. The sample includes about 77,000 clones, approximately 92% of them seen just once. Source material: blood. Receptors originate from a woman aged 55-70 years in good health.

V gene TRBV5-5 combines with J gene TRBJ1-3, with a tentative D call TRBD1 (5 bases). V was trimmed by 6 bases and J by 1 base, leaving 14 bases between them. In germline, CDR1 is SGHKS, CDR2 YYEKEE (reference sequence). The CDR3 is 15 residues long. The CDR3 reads CASKWSGGSGNTIYF. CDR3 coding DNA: TGTGCCAGCAAATGGTCGGGGGGGTCTGGAAACACCATATATTTT. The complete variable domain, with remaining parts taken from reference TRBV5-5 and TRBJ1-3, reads DAGVTQSPTHLIKTRGQQVTLRCSPISGHKSVSWYQQVLGQGPQFIFQYYEKEERGRGNFPDRFSARQFPNYSSELNVNALLLGDSALYLCASKWSGGSGNTIYFGEGSWLTVV.

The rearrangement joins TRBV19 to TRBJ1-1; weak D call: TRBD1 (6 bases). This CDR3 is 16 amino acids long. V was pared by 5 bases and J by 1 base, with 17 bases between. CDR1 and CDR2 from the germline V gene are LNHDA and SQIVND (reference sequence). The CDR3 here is CASSVGAGQQNTEAFF. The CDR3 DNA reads TGTGCCAGTAGTGTAGGGGCCGGACAGCAGAACACTGAAGCTTTCTTT.

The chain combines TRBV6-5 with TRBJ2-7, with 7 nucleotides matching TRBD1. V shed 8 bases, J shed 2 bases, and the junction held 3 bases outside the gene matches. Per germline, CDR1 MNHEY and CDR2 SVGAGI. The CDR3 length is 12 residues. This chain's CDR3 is CASSGQTYEQYF. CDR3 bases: TGTGCCAGCTCGGGACAGACCTACGAGCAGTACTTC.

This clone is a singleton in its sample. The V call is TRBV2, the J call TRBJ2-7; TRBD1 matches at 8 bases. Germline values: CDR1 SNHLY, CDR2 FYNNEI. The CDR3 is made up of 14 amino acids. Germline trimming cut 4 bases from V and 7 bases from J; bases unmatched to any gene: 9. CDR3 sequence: CASSGEAGGREQYF. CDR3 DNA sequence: TGTGCCAGCAGTGGGGAGGCAGGGGGCCGTGAGCAGTACTTC. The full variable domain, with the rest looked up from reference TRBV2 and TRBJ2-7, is EPEVTQTPSHQVTQMGQEVILRCVPISNHLYFYWYRQILGQKVEFLVSFYNNEISEKSEIFDDQFSVERPDGSNFTLKIRSTKLEDSAMYFCASSGEAGGREQYFGPGTRLTVT.

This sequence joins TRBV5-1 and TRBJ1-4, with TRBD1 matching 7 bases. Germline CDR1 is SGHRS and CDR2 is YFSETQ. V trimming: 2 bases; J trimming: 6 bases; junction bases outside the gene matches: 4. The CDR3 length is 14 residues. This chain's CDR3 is CASSLSTGHEKLFF. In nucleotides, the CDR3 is TGCGCCAGCAGCTTATCGACAGGGCATGAAAAACTGTTTTTT.

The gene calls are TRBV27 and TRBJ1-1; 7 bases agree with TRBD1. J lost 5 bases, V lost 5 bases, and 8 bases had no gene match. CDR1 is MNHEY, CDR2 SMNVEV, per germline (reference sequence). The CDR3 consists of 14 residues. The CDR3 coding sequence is TGTGCCAGCAGTCCACAGGGGCCCAGAACTGAAGCTTTCTTT. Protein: CASSPQGPRTEAFF.

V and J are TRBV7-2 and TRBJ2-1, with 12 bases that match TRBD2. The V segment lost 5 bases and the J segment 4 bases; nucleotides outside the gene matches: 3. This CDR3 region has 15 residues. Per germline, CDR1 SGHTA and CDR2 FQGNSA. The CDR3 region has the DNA TGTGCCAGCAGCATACTAGCGGGAGGATACAATGAGCAGTTCTTC. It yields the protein CASSILAGGYNEQFF.

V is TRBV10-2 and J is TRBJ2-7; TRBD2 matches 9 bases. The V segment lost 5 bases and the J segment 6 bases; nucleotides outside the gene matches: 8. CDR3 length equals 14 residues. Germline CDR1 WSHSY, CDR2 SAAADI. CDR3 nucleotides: TGCGCCAGCAGTCCGGGACTAGCTTTATCCGAGCAGTACTTC. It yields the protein CASSPGLALSEQYF.